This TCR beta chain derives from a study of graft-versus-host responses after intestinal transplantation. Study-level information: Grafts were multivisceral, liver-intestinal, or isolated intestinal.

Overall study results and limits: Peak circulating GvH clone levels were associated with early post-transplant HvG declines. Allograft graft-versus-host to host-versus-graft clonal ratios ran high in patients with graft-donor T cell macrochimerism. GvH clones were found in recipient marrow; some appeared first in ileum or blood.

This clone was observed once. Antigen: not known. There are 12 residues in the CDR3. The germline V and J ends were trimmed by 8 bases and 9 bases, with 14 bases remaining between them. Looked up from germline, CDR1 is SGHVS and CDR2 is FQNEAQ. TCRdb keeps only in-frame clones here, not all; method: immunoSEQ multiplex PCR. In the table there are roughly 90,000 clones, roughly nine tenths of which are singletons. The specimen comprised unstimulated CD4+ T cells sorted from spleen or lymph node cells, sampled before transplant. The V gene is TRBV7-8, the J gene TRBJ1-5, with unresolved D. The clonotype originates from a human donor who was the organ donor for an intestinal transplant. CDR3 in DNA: TGTGCCAGCGGCGACCCCGGGTGGCCCCAGCATTTT. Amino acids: CASGDPGWPQHF.